A selection of T cell receptor beta chains follows, all from one sample in a study of blood T cell repertoires in COVID-19. Measured with immunoSEQ multiplex PCR; TCRdb has only the in-frame clones, and not every one. The sample contains roughly 20,000 clones, 86% of which appear only once. The sequencing input was peripheral blood. The receptors here all came from a human donor in a cohort sampled during active COVID-19. CDR3s include the opening cysteine and the closing phenylalanine or tryptophan. The D gene is left open where the match is weak. Not all rows give a size; the values are once, few, many and, for expanded clones, a class.

V	size	J	D	CDR3	DNA
TRBV7-2	NA	TRBJ2-7	TRBD2	CASTAPGKAGIHYEQYF	TGTGCCAGCACCGCACCGGGGAAAGCGGGGATTCACTACGAGCAGTACTTC
TRBV4-1	NA	TRBJ2-7	NA	CASSQEGGGRLSYEQYF	TGCGCCAGCAGCCAAGAAGGCGGCGGTCGTCTCTCCTACGAGCAGTACTTC
TRBV28	NA	TRBJ1-6	NA	CASNERSNSYNSPLHF	TGTGCCAGCAACGAGCGGAGTAACTCCTATAATTCACCCCTCCACTTT
TRBV4-2	few	TRBJ2-1	TRBD1	CASSHYGQGANNEQFF	TGTGCCAGCAGCCATTACGGACAGGGGGCAAACAATGAGCAGTTCTTC
TRBV7-8	NA	TRBJ1-2	TRBD1	CASSLAGQGWGYGYTF	TGTGCCAGCAGCTTAGCGGGACAGGGCTGGGGCTATGGCTACACCTTC
TRBV2	NA	TRBJ2-5	TRBD1	CASSVDRGWETQYF	TGTGCCAGCAGTGTGGACAGGGGCTGGGAGACCCAGTACTTC
TRBV18	NA	TRBJ1-1	NA	CASSPQATEAFF	TGTGCCAGCTCCCCCCAGGCCACTGAAGCTTTCTTT
TRBV7-9	NA	TRBJ1-4	TRBD1	CASSRGQGTEKLFF	TGTGCCAGCAGCCGGGGACAGGGGACTGAAAAACTGTTTTTT
TRBV5-1	few	TRBJ1-3	NA	CASSLQGASDTIYF	TGCGCCAGCAGCTTGCAAGGGGCGAGTGACACCATATATTTT
TRBV7-9	once	TRBJ2-5	NA	CASSPGGGGETQYF	TGTGCCAGCAGCCCAGGGGGAGGCGGAGAGACCCAGTACTTC
TRBV10-3	NA	TRBJ2-1	TRBD1	CAITPDRGYNEQFF	TGTGCCATCACTCCGGACAGGGGGTACAATGAGCAGTTCTTC
TRBV29-1	once	TRBJ2-2	NA	CSVGPSGSNTGELFF	TGCAGCGTTGGACCAAGCGGCTCGAACACCGGGGAGCTGTTTTTT
TRBV6-2/TRBV6-3	NA	TRBJ2-1	NA	CASSYVNPRLRDEQFF	TGTGCCAGCAGTTACGTCAATCCCCGCCTGAGGGATGAGCAGTTCTTC
TRBV6-6	NA	TRBJ2-3	TRBD1	CASSYTDRGSTDTQYF	TGTGCCAGCAGTTACACTGACAGGGGAAGCACAGATACGCAGTATTTT
TRBV7-3	NA	TRBJ2-7	TRBD2	CASRDWTSPYEQYF	TGTGCCAGCAGGGATTGGACTAGTCCCTACGAGCAGTACTTC
TRBV25-1	NA	TRBJ2-7	TRBD2	CASSDGTSGSGSYEQYF	TGTGCCAGCAGTGACGGGACTAGCGGGAGTGGCTCCTACGAGCAGTACTTC
TRBV27	NA	TRBJ2-7	TRBD1	CASSLGQGAEQYF	TGTGCCAGCAGTTTAGGACAGGGGGCCGAGCAGTACTTC
TRBV28	once	TRBJ2-3	TRBD1	CASRTGTGGSDTQYF	TGTGCCAGCAGGACCGGGACAGGGGGTTCAGATACGCAGTATTTT
TRBV18	NA	TRBJ2-6	NA	CASSPPIRSGANVLTF	TGTGCCAGCTCACCACCTATCCGCTCTGGGGCCAACGTCCTGACTTTC
TRBV6-5	NA	TRBJ2-7	TRBD2	CASSPTSGSDEQYF	TGTGCCAGCAGTCCCACTAGCGGGAGCGACGAGCAGTACTTC
TRBV5-1	once	TRBJ2-5	TRBD2	CASSALGLAGGGETQYF	TGCGCCAGCAGCGCATTAGGACTAGCGGGAGGTGGGGAGACCCAGTACTTC
TRBV28	NA	TRBJ1-3	NA	CASTPSLGSSFGNTIYF	TGTGCCAGCACGCCTTCCTTAGGGAGCTCTTTCGGAAACACCATATATTTT
TRBV7-3	once	TRBJ2-7	NA	CASSHSPPLLEQYF	TGTGCCAGCTCCCATAGCCCCCCTTTGTTAGAGCAGTACTTC
TRBV30	NA	TRBJ2-6	NA	CAWSVPRGASGANVLTF	TGTGCCTGGAGTGTACCCCGGGGAGCCTCTGGGGCCAACGTCCTGACTTTC
TRBV6-5	NA	TRBJ2-3	NA	CASTRSSGTDTQYF	TGTGCCAGCACCCGAAGTTCGGGGACAGATACGCAGTATTTT
TRBV6-6	NA	TRBJ2-7	TRBD2	CASSLLAGVGYEQYF	TGTGCCAGCAGTCTACTAGCGGGAGTTGGTTACGAGCAGTACTTC
TRBV3-1/TRBV3-2	few	TRBJ2-7	NA	CASSLTGRIYEQYF	TGTGCCAGCAGTTTGACAGGACGGATCTACGAGCAGTACTTC
TRBV25-1	NA	TRBJ1-6	TRBD1	CASSETGTENSPLHF	TGTGCCAGCAGTGAGACCGGGACAGAGAATTCACCCCTCCACTTT
TRBV28	NA	TRBJ2-2	TRBD2	CASSPLGGDWAGELFF	TGTGCCAGCAGTCCCCTGGGGGGGGATTGGGCCGGGGAGCTGTTTTTT
TRBV9	NA	TRBJ2-7	TRBD2	CASSVEPGGYEQYF	TGTGCCAGCAGCGTGGAGCCGGGGGGATACGAGCAGTACTTC
TRBV11-1	NA	TRBJ2-3	NA	CASSLIGDTQYF	TGTGCCAGCAGCTTAATCGGAGATACGCAGTATTTT
TRBV4-1	NA	TRBJ2-5	TRBD2	CASSQGTSGSGRETQYF	TGCGCCAGCAGCCAAGGGACTAGCGGGAGTGGGAGAGAGACCCAGTACTTC
TRBV11-2	NA	TRBJ2-3	NA	CASRLDGNERDTQYF	TGTGCCAGCAGATTAGACGGGAACGAGAGGGATACGCAGTATTTT